One and the same sample provided the 26 T cell receptor beta chains below, sequenced in a study of T-cell reconstitution after alpha-beta-depleted transplantation in children. Unique molecular identifiers featured in how the TCRbeta library was prepared. TCRdb reanalysed the PCR reads using MiXCR and keeps one entry per CDR3 protein. In the table there are around 670,000 distinct CDR3 sequences, 10% to 15% of which are singletons. The material was PBMCs, obtained before TCRalphabeta/CD19-depleted stem cell transplant. The receptors derive from a girl aged 2 to 10 with congenital amegakaryocytic thrombocytopenia, due to receive a stem cell transplant.

The chain links TRBV6-8 to TRBJ2-1; 11 bases agree with TRBD1. Looked up from germline, CDR1 is MNHGY and CDR2 is SAAAGT. J was trimmed by 0 bases and V by 6 bases; bases with no gene match: 13. The CDR3 consists of 19 residues. CDR3 loop: CASSSRLGQGESSYNEQFF. The CDR3 bases are TGTGCCAGCAGCTCCCGGCTGGGACAGGGGGAGAGCTCCTACAATGAGCAGTTCTTC.

This clonotype showed up many times. The J gene is TRBJ1-4, the V gene TRBV20-1, with D unclear. The V end lost 0 bases, the J end lost 8 bases, and 16 bases lay between the germline ends. Germline CDR1 and CDR2: DFQATT and SNEGSKA (reference sequence). The CDR3 consists of 15 residues. The CDR3 reads CSARDLPGAEEKLFF. CDR3 in DNA: TGCAGTGCTAGAGACCTTCCGGGAGCGGAGGAAAAACTGTTTTTT.

This clonotype was counted ten times or more. The rearrangement joins TRBV12-3 or TRBV12-4 to TRBJ2-7; 9 bases are shared with TRBD2. The trim removed 4 bases at V and 3 bases at J, leaving 13 bases unmatched. The CDR3 totals 17 residues. In nucleotides, the CDR3 is TGTGCCAGCAGTTCTGAAGCCGGGACTAGCACCCACTACGAGCAGTACTTC. Its translation: CASSSEAGTSTHYEQYF.

This clonotype has more than one count but fewer than ten. The rearrangement links TRBV3-1 to TRBJ2-1, with 7 bases identical to TRBD2. The CDR3 sequence is 16 residues long. The V gene end was trimmed by 2 bases and the J gene end by 6 bases; junction bases not matched to a gene: 10. Germline CDR1 reads LGHDT; CDR2 reads YNNKEL (reference sequence). The chain's CDR3 is CASSQYRGEKFNEQFF. CDR3 in DNA: TGTGCCAGCAGCCAATACCGGGGGGAAAAGTTCAATGAGCAGTTCTTC.

Ten or more counts support this clonotype. Its ends do not fully match the called genes, so a read error is possible. V and J are TRBV5-1 and TRBJ2-1, with a possible D match to TRBD1 (5 bases). From germline, CDR1 is SGHRS and CDR2 YFSETQ. The CDR3 length is 13 residues. The CDR3 DNA reads as TGTGCCAGCAGTTCAGGGTCCTACAATGAGCAGTTCTTC. Protein sequence: CASSSGSYNEQFF.

This clonotype was observed many times. The rearrangement links TRBV29-1 to TRBJ2-7; no reliable D call. Germline loops: CDR1 SQVTM, CDR2 ANQGSEA. This CDR3 is 11 amino acids long. Between the trimmed V and J ends, which lost 6 bases and 3 bases, there was a span of 9 bases. The CDR3 DNA is TGCAGCGTGAGCTACTACTACGAGCAGTACTTC. Amino acid sequence: CSVSYYYEQYF.

This clonotype was detected many times. The CDR3 sequence: CSARTVLETQYF. The CDR3, as DNA: TGCAGTGCTAGGACAGTTTTGGAGACCCAGTACTTC. The gene calls are TRBV20-1 and TRBJ2-5, with a weak D call TRBD1 (5 bases). Germline values: CDR1 DFQATT, CDR2 SNEGSKA (reference sequence). The CDR3 sequence is 12 residues long. Trimming cost V 3 bases and J 5 bases, with 10 bases left between them.

This clonotype was counted at least ten times. V and J are TRBV27 and TRBJ2-5; 15 bases line up with TRBD2. The CDR3 consists of 17 residues. After removal of 4 bases from V and 4 bases from J, the junction contained 7 bases not matched to a gene. CDR1 and CDR2 (germline): MNHEY, SMNVEV (reference sequence). The CDR3 is CASSSGLAGGHGETQYF. The DNA for the CDR3 is TGTGCCAGCAGTTCGGGACTAGCGGGAGGCCACGGAGAGACCCAGTACTTC.

The CDR3 DNA follows: TGTGCCAGCTCATGGGGGAGTGGAAACACCATATATTTT. It specifies CASSWGSGNTIYF. The V call is TRBV28, the J call TRBJ1-3; D might be TRBD1 (5 bases). Germline CDR1 is MDHEN and CDR2 is SYDVKM. There are 13 residues in the CDR3. Trimming pared 8 bases from V and 3 bases from J, leaving 11 bases between.

This clonotype was seen many times. The chain combines TRBV20-1 with TRBJ1-1; D might be TRBD1 (5 bases). The ends were cut back, 2 bases at V and 1 base at J, with 11 bases in the middle. This CDR3 contains 14 residues. CDR1 and CDR2 (germline): DFQATT, SNEGSKA (reference sequence). The DNA of the CDR3 is TGCAGTGCTAGACCAGGGACGGGGAACACTGAAGCTTTCTTT. It specifies CSARPGTGNTEAFF.

The chain combines TRBV30 with TRBJ2-2; perhaps TRBD2 as D (6 bases). The V and J ends lost 8 bases and 4 bases respectively, with 17 bases between them. Germline CDR1 reads GTSNPN; CDR2 reads SVGIG (reference sequence). The length of the CDR3 is 14 residues. The DNA for the CDR3 is TGTGCCGAAATACGGGGAGGACTCACCGGGGAGCTGTTTTTT. This encodes CAEIRGGLTGELFF.

This clonotype was seen a handful of times. The V call is TRBV5-5, the J call TRBJ2-7, with TRBD1 identical over 7 bases. The CDR3 covers 15 residues. The ends lost 4 bases at V and 3 bases at J; junction bases unmatched: 10. CDR1 SGHKS and CDR2 YYEKEE come from the germline V gene (reference sequence). The DNA for the CDR3 is TGTGCCAGCAGCCGGACCGGGACAGAACTCTACGAGCAGTACTTC. This gives the protein CASSRTGTELYEQYF.

On this clonotype: This may be a read error: a much more frequent sequence differs by one nucleotide. The chain couples TRBV15 to TRBJ2-7; 10 nucleotides line up with TRBD1. In germline, CDR1 is LNHNV, CDR2 YYDKDF (reference sequence). Trimming at V came to 7 bases and at J to 2 bases, leaving 8 bases not matched to a gene. This CDR3 has 15 residues. In DNA, the CDR3 is TGTGCCACCATCAAAGCCGGGACAGGGGCCTACGAGCAGTACTTC. As protein: CATIKAGTGAYEQYF.

This clonotype has a handful of counts. This chain uses TRBV9 with TRBJ2-7; possible D gene TRBD2, 5 bases. Trimming took 5 bases from V and 5 from J, leaving 17 bases between them. Germline CDR1 is SGDLS and CDR2 is YYNGEE. The CDR3 has 14 residues. The CDR3 reads CASSPRDLGNEQYF. DNA for the CDR3: TGTGCCAGCAGTCCCCGGGATCTAGGGAACGAGCAGTACTTC.

The chain joins TRBV20-1 to TRBJ1-4; D not certain. Germline V gene sequence: CDR1 DFQATT, CDR2 SNEGSKA (reference sequence). The germline V and J ends were trimmed by 6 bases and 16 bases, with 18 bases remaining between them. The CDR3 totals 11 residues. Written as DNA, the CDR3 is TGCAGTGCGCAGGTTTTCGGCCTCTGGTTTTTT. Its translation is CSAQVFGLWFF.

CDR3 protein: CASSQFTVSNQPQHF. As DNA, the CDR3 is TGTGCCAGCAGCCAATTTACCGTCAGCAATCAGCCCCAGCATTTT. The chain couples TRBV16 to TRBJ1-5; D gene uncertain. Germline V gene lookup returns CDR1 KGHSY and CDR2 FQNENV. Trimming cost V 1 base and J 1 base, with 8 bases left between them. This CDR3 contains 15 residues.

About this clonotype: One base away lies a much larger clone, so this may be a sequencing read error. The chain uses TRBV20-1 and TRBJ1-5; D remains unclear. The CDR3 is made up of 13 amino acids. Per the germline V gene, CDR1 is DFQATT and CDR2 is SNEGSKA (reference sequence). CDR3 protein: CSATRSVSQPHHF. In DNA form, the CDR3 reads TGCAGTGCTACCCGCTCGGTTAGTCAGCCCCACCATTTT.

This clonotype was observed a few times. This chain uses TRBV7-8 with TRBJ2-7; perhaps TRBD1 as D (6 bases). The germline CDR1 and CDR2 sequences are SGHVS and FQNEAQ. This CDR3 has 17 amino acids. V was pared by 4 bases and J by 3 bases, with 22 bases between. The CDR3 DNA is TGTGCCAGCAGCTCGAGCAATGGGCTAGGGACACACTACGAGCAGTACTTC. This encodes CASSSSNGLGTHYEQYF.

This clonotype has ten or more counts. V usage is TRBV5-1 and J usage is TRBJ2-2; TRBD2 matches at 8 bases. Unmatched junction bases numbered 5, after V lost 1 base and J lost 3 bases. CDR3 size: 16 residues. CDR1 is SGHRS and CDR2 is YFSETQ in the germline V gene. In nucleotides, the CDR3 is TGCGCCAGCAGCTTGACGGGAGGGCCTGACACCGGGGAGCTGTTTTTT. Its translation: CASSLTGGPDTGELFF.

CDR3 residues: CASRGTSEDTQYF. Here the CDR3 DNA reads TGTGCCAGCAGGGGGACTAGCGAGGATACGCAGTATTTT. This chain connects TRBV9 to TRBJ2-3; 10 positions agree with TRBD2. Germline CDR1 reads SGDLS; CDR2 reads YYNGEE. The CDR3 loop spans 13 amino acids. Germline trimming cut 5 bases from V and 6 bases from J; bases unmatched to any gene: 3.

This clonotype was found many times. The CDR3 region has the DNA TGCAGTGCTATGCAGGAATCCTACGAGCAGTACTTC. It yields the protein CSAMQESYEQYF. V gene TRBV20-1 combines with J gene TRBJ2-7; no definite D call. Germline lookup yields CDR1 DFQATT and CDR2 SNEGSKA (reference sequence). V was cut by 4 bases and J by 1 base, with 8 bases left in between. This CDR3 has 12 amino acids.

This clonotype was seen only a few times. V gene TRBV2 combines with J gene TRBJ1-1; D unclear. The V gene lost 7 bases and the J gene lost 0 bases, with 9 bases spanning the gap. CDR1 is SNHLY and CDR2 is FYNNEI in the germline V gene. The CDR3 has 13 residues. The CDR3 coding sequence is TGTGCCAGCACGGATATTATGAACACTGAAGCTTTCTTT. It is translated as CASTDIMNTEAFF.

This clonotype was counted between two and nine times. V usage is TRBV7-9 and J usage is TRBJ2-2; 12 nucleotides line up with TRBD2. V was pared by 5 bases and J by 6 bases, with 4 bases of the junction left unmatched. The CDR3 runs 15 residues. Germline assignment: CDR1 SEHNR and CDR2 FQNEAQ (reference sequence). The DNA for the CDR3 is TGTGCCAGCAGCCGACTAGCGGGAGTCTCCGGGGAGCTGTTTTTT. Protein sequence: CASSRLAGVSGELFF.

This clonotype was seen many times. The CDR3 protein is CASSLAWDSEAFF. The CDR3 DNA reads TGTGCCAGCAGCTTAGCGTGGGACAGTGAAGCTTTCTTT. This chain joins TRBV7-2 and TRBJ1-1; 7 positions agree with TRBD1. CDR1 SGHTA and CDR2 FQGNSA come from the germline V gene. The CDR3 runs 13 residues. The trim removed 0 bases at V and 7 bases at J, leaving 2 bases unmatched.

The rearrangement joins TRBV20-1 to TRBJ2-7, with 7 bases aligning to TRBD1. Germline CDR1 DFQATT, CDR2 SNEGSKA (reference sequence). V dropped 5 bases and J dropped 4; count of bases not matched to a gene: 11. This CDR3 comprises 14 residues. The CDR3 nucleotides read TGCAGTGCTCCGAGGCTAGGGGGCGAATACGAGCAGTACTTC. Amino acids: CSAPRLGGEYEQYF.

There are many counts of this clonotype. This sequence joins TRBV7-9 and TRBJ1-2; possibly TRBD1 for D (6 bases). Trimming took 4 bases from V and 2 from J, leaving 11 bases between them. CDR1 and CDR2 (germline): SEHNR, FQNEAQ (reference sequence). The length of the CDR3 is 14 residues. Here the CDR3 DNA reads TGTGCCAGCAGCTCCCTGACAGGCAACTATGGCTACACCTTC. This encodes CASSSLTGNYGYTF.